The rows below give T cell receptor beta chains drawn from one sample of a study. TCRdb used MiXCR to reprocess the 5' RACE reads, holding one entry per CDR3 protein. The data contain 8,000 to 9,500 distinct CDR3 sequences, around 40% of them singletons. Sequencing was performed on tumor-infiltrating memory CD4+ T cells sorted from the breast tumor. Receptor source: a female donor with breast cancer. CDR3s include the opening cysteine and the closing phenylalanine or tryptophan. Fields, in order: V gene, J gene, D gene, clone size, CDR3 protein, CDR3 DNA. D genes are given only for firm matches. Not all rows give a size; the values are once, few, many and, for expanded clones, a class.

v_call: TRBV20-1; j_call: TRBJ2-3; d_call: TRBD1; clone_size: medium-sized; cdr3_aa: CSAKKDGTGRDTQYF; cdr3_nt: TGCAGTGCCAAGAAGGATGGGACAGGACGAGATACGCAGTATTTT
v_call: TRBV7-2; j_call: TRBJ2-7; d_call: NA; clone_size: medium-sized; cdr3_aa: CASSPQGTGSYEQYF; cdr3_nt: TGTGCCAGCAGCCCCCAGGGGACGGGTTCCTACGAGCAGTACTTC
v_call: TRBV5-1; j_call: TRBJ2-5; d_call: NA; clone_size: many; cdr3_aa: CASSSGLMSGDKETQYF; cdr3_nt: TGCGCCAGCAGCTCGGGTCTTATGAGCGGGGACAAAGAGACCCAGTACTTC
v_call: TRBV2; j_call: TRBJ2-1; d_call: TRBD1; clone_size: medium-sized; cdr3_aa: CASRPLGGQGLDNEQFF; cdr3_nt: TGTGCCAGCCGCCCCCTGGGGGGACAGGGGTTGGACAATGAGCAGTTCTTC
v_call: TRBV6-6; j_call: TRBJ2-7; d_call: NA; clone_size: few; cdr3_aa: CASRPGQTYEQYF; cdr3_nt: TGTGCCAGCAGGCCCGGACAAACCTACGAGCAGTACTTC
v_call: TRBV6-2/TRBV6-3; j_call: TRBJ2-6; d_call: TRBD1; clone_size: many; cdr3_aa: CASNQPGTGTGANVLTF; cdr3_nt: TGTGCCAGCAACCAACCCGGGACAGGGACTGGGGCCAACGTCCTGACTTTC
v_call: TRBV11-2; j_call: TRBJ2-1; d_call: TRBD1; clone_size: NA; cdr3_aa: CASSSPGTGDYNEQFF; cdr3_nt: TGTGCCAGCAGCTCCCCCGGGACAGGGGACTACAATGAGCAGTTCTTC
v_call: TRBV20-1; j_call: TRBJ2-5; d_call: NA; clone_size: few; cdr3_aa: CSGRPDQRPSF; cdr3_nt: TGCAGTGGTAGACCGGACCAACGGCCGTCCTTC
v_call: TRBV12-3/TRBV12-4; j_call: TRBJ1-5; d_call: NA; clone_size: medium-sized; cdr3_aa: CASSFRGTNQPQHF; cdr3_nt: TGTGCCAGCAGTTTTCGGGGGACCAATCAGCCCCAGCATTTT
v_call: TRBV20-1; j_call: TRBJ1-5; d_call: TRBD1; clone_size: NA; cdr3_aa: CSALGQALSNQPQHF; cdr3_nt: TGCAGTGCTTTGGGACAGGCGCTTAGCAATCAGCCCCAGCATTTT
v_call: TRBV7-9; j_call: TRBJ2-1; d_call: NA; clone_size: NA; cdr3_aa: CASSPAAVDNEQFF; cdr3_nt: TGTGCCAGCAGCCCTGCGGCGGTGGACAATGAGCAGTTCTTC
v_call: TRBV7-9; j_call: TRBJ1-5; d_call: NA; clone_size: NA; cdr3_aa: CASSLEGDQPQHF; cdr3_nt: TGTGCCAGCAGCTTAGAAGGGGATCAGCCCCAGCATTTT
v_call: TRBV6-5; j_call: TRBJ2-7; d_call: NA; clone_size: few; cdr3_aa: CASSPGFLYYEQYF; cdr3_nt: TGTGCCAGCAGTCCAGGGTTCCTGTACTACGAGCAGTACTTC
v_call: TRBV7-8; j_call: TRBJ2-5; d_call: TRBD2; clone_size: many; cdr3_aa: CASSLGRRREKETQYF; cdr3_nt: TGTGCCAGCAGCTTAGGCCGGCGGCGGGAGAAAGAGACCCAGTACTTC